This TCR beta chain was observed in a study of blood T cells in healthy people across ages. Study findings and constraints: Across the age range, TCR beta diversity per million T cells fell in a roughly linear way.

As concerns this clonotype: Its antigen is undetermined.

All donors came from Russia, were Caucasian and healthy, and spanned ages roughly 6 to 95. This CDR3 spans 14 amino acids. The V segment lost 6 bases and the J segment 6 bases; nucleotides outside the gene matches: 5. Germline lookup yields CDR1 MRHNA and CDR2 SNTAGT. A second about 6 to 12 cycle PCR used barcoded and J-beta primers. Each CDR3 protein is one row after TCRdb ran MiXCR on the 5' RACE reads. The sample consists of around 800,000 distinct CDR3 sequences, around 25% of them appearing once. The sample also formed part of further work on T cells of mothers and their children. From that study: The authors used all extracted RNA for cDNA synthesis, at around 1.6 ug per 15 ul.

This sequence joins TRBV6-4 and TRBJ2-2, with TRBD1 identical over 9 bases. Sequenced material: blood. This TCR came from a boy aged 10-17 years in good health. For the CDR3, the DNA is TGTGCCAGCAGCTGGGACAGGGACGCCGGGGAGCTGTTTTTT. Translated: CASSWDRDAGELFF.